This TCR beta chain was documented in a study of T cells after yellow fever vaccination. As for the study in general: In the case of low-cell-number fractions, SMART-Seq v4 Ultra Low Input was used for preparation.

Overall study results and limits: Relatively few clonotypes were ones that appeared in both CD4 and CD8 compartments.

A 5'RACE template-switching step, the method used to make TCR cDNA, added a universal primer site and UMIs. TCRdb reprocessed the 5' RACE reads with MiXCR, giving one entry per CDR3 protein. The sample carries 150,000 to 200,000 distinct CDR3 sequences, under 7.5% recorded once. This clonotype was found many times. What it binds is unknown. Sample: CD4+ T cells sorted from PBMCs, taken 5 to 6 days after the first yellow fever vaccination. The TCR was taken from a man younger than 30 who received the YFV17D yellow fever vaccine.

The CDR3, as DNA: TGCAGTGCTAGCAGACAGGGAGAGACCCAGTACTTC. Its translation is CSASRQGETQYF. This rearrangement joins TRBV20-1 to TRBJ2-5; 7 bases map to TRBD1. The CDR3 spans 12 residues. The germline V gene has CDR1 DFQATT and CDR2 SNEGSKA (reference sequence). J lost 4 bases, V lost 3 bases, and 2 bases had no gene match.